The rows below give T cell receptor beta chains drawn from one sample of a study of Graves' ophthalmopathy and Graves' hyperthyroidism. TCRdb passed the multiplex PCR reads through MiXCR, listing each CDR3 protein once. This table holds roughly 600,000 distinct CDR3 sequences, approximately 37% found once. The sequencing sample was made of peripheral blood or thyroid tissue (not recorded which). The origin of the receptors is an adult man with Graves' hyperthyroidism. The CDR3 runs from the conserved cysteine through the conserved F or W. Each record gives: CDR3 DNA, CDR3 protein, J gene, V gene, clone size, D gene. The D gene is left open where the match is weak. Size tells how often a clone was seen (once, few, many) or the class of an expanded clone, and some rows leave it out.

cdr3_nt: TGTGCCAGCTCACCGCTCCGGGACAGGGAAGACGAGCAGTACTTC
cdr3_aa: CASSPLRDREDEQYF
j_call: TRBJ2-7
v_call: TRBV7-9
clone_size: few
d_call: TRBD1

cdr3_nt: TGTGCCACCAGAGGATCTAGCGGGGCTACCGGGGAGCAGTACTTC
cdr3_aa: CATRGSSGATGEQYF
j_call: TRBJ2-7
v_call: TRBV10-3
clone_size: .
d_call: TRBD2

cdr3_nt: TGCGCCAGCAGCTTGGGTTTTGGTGGGGGGAAGAACACTGAAGCTTTCTTT
cdr3_aa: CASSLGFGGGKNTEAFF
j_call: TRBJ1-1
v_call: TRBV5-1
clone_size: many
d_call: .

cdr3_nt: TGTGCCAGCAGTTTAGACAGGGCCGAGCAGTACTTC
cdr3_aa: CASSLDRAEQYF
j_call: TRBJ2-7
v_call: TRBV12-3/TRBV12-4
clone_size: many
d_call: .

cdr3_nt: TGTGCCAGCAGCCAAGTTAAGGGGACAGGGTCTTACGAGCAGTACTTC
cdr3_aa: CASSQVKGTGSYEQYF
j_call: TRBJ2-7
v_call: TRBV12-3/TRBV12-4
clone_size: few
d_call: TRBD1

cdr3_nt: TGTGCCAGCTCACCGGCAGCAAAAGGAAACACCATATATTTT
cdr3_aa: CASSPAAKGNTIYF
j_call: TRBJ1-3
v_call: TRBV18
clone_size: .
d_call: .

cdr3_nt: TGTGCCAGCAGCTTATTTGAGGAAGCTTTCTTT
cdr3_aa: CASSLFEEAFF
j_call: TRBJ1-1
v_call: TRBV11-2
clone_size: .
d_call: .

cdr3_nt: TGCAGCGTTGGCCGAAGGCTCGACACCGGGGAGCTGTTTTTT
cdr3_aa: CSVGRRLDTGELFF
j_call: TRBJ2-2
v_call: TRBV29-1
clone_size: .
d_call: .

cdr3_nt: TGTGCCAGCAGTGATTCCGACAGGGGAAGACTGTACGAGCAGTACTTC
cdr3_aa: CASSDSDRGRLYEQYF
j_call: TRBJ2-7
v_call: TRBV25-1
clone_size: .
d_call: TRBD1

cdr3_nt: TGTGCCACCAGTGATTCACCGGGCAGGGATACGCAGTATTTT
cdr3_aa: CATSDSPGRDTQYF
j_call: TRBJ2-3
v_call: TRBV24-1
clone_size: .
d_call: .

cdr3_nt: TGTGCCATCTTTGGGCAGGGCAAATACAATGAGCAGTTCTTC
cdr3_aa: CAIFGQGKYNEQFF
j_call: TRBJ2-1
v_call: TRBV15
clone_size: .
d_call: .

cdr3_nt: TGTGCCAGCAGTCGGACAGGGAAAGAGACCCAGTACTTC
cdr3_aa: CASSRTGKETQYF
j_call: TRBJ2-5
v_call: TRBV2
clone_size: few
d_call: TRBD1

cdr3_nt: TGTGCCAGTAGTTTTCTAGCGCGAGGGAACACCGGGGAGCTGTTTTTT
cdr3_aa: CASSFLARGNTGELFF
j_call: TRBJ2-2
v_call: TRBV19
clone_size: many
d_call: .

cdr3_nt: TGCAGTGCTTGGGACGACAATGAGCAGTACTTC
cdr3_aa: CSAWDDNEQYF
j_call: TRBJ2-7
v_call: TRBV20-1
clone_size: .
d_call: .

cdr3_nt: TGTGCCAGCAGTGGAGCGCTTCGCACTGAAGCTTTCTTT
cdr3_aa: CASSGALRTEAFF
j_call: TRBJ1-1
v_call: TRBV6-1
clone_size: .
d_call: .

cdr3_nt: TGCGCCAGCAGCTTATTGGGACAGGGAGCTGAAAAACTGTTTTTT
cdr3_aa: CASSLLGQGAEKLFF
j_call: TRBJ1-4
v_call: TRBV7-9
clone_size: .
d_call: TRBD1

cdr3_nt: TGTGCCAGCAGTACCACTTTACAGGGATACGAGCAGTACTTC
cdr3_aa: CASSTTLQGYEQYF
j_call: TRBJ2-7
v_call: TRBV10-2
clone_size: .
d_call: .

cdr3_nt: TGTGCCAGCAGCCAGCTGCGGGGGGCGGCCATATATTTT
cdr3_aa: CASSQLRGAAIYF
j_call: TRBJ1-3
v_call: TRBV14
clone_size: many
d_call: .

cdr3_nt: TGTGCCAGCAGCTTGATAACCACCGGGGAGCTGTTTTTT
cdr3_aa: CASSLITTGELFF
j_call: TRBJ2-2
v_call: TRBV7-3
clone_size: many
d_call: .

cdr3_nt: TGTGCCATCGGACGGGGACTAGCGGGAACGGCCGGAGAGACCCAGTACTTC
cdr3_aa: CAIGRGLAGTAGETQYF
j_call: TRBJ2-5
v_call: TRBV10-3
clone_size: .
d_call: TRBD2

cdr3_nt: TGTGCCAGCAGCTGGGACGCTTCCTATGGCTACACCTTC
cdr3_aa: CASSWDASYGYTF
j_call: TRBJ1-2
v_call: TRBV2
clone_size: .
d_call: .

cdr3_nt: TGTGCCAGCGGTGAGGGGACAATGAACACTGAAGCTTTCTTT
cdr3_aa: CASGEGTMNTEAFF
j_call: TRBJ1-1
v_call: TRBV2
clone_size: .
d_call: .

cdr3_nt: TGTGCCAGCAGCCCTGTGGGCGGAGGCTATACCTACGAGCAGTACTTC
cdr3_aa: CASSPVGGGYTYEQYF
j_call: TRBJ2-7
v_call: TRBV6-5
clone_size: few
d_call: .

cdr3_nt: TGTGCCAGTAGTATAGAGGCAAGGGGTCAGCCCCAGCATTTT
cdr3_aa: CASSIEARGQPQHF
j_call: TRBJ1-5
v_call: TRBV19
clone_size: many
d_call: .

cdr3_nt: TGTGCCAGCAGCATTAGTTCCGCGAACACTGAAGCTTTCTTT
cdr3_aa: CASSISSANTEAFF
j_call: TRBJ1-1
v_call: TRBV7-8
clone_size: many
d_call: .

cdr3_nt: TGTGCCAGCAGTGTTTCGGTGACTGAAGCTTTCTTT
cdr3_aa: CASSVSVTEAFF
j_call: TRBJ1-1
v_call: TRBV6-1
clone_size: many
d_call: .

cdr3_nt: TGTGCCAGCAGCTCCGCAGGGAACCGGGCGGATACGCAGTATTTT
cdr3_aa: CASSSAGNRADTQYF
j_call: TRBJ2-3
v_call: TRBV7-8
clone_size: few
d_call: .

cdr3_nt: TGTGCCATCAGTGGTGACATCTCTGGGGCCAACGTCCTGACTTTC
cdr3_aa: CAISGDISGANVLTF
j_call: TRBJ2-6
v_call: TRBV10-3
clone_size: many
d_call: .

cdr3_nt: TGTGCCAGCAGCCCTCCAACGCACAATGAGCAGTTCTTC
cdr3_aa: CASSPPTHNEQFF
j_call: TRBJ2-1
v_call: TRBV9
clone_size: few
d_call: .

cdr3_nt: TGCAGCGTTGGGGGAGATACGCAGTATTTT
cdr3_aa: CSVGGDTQYF
j_call: TRBJ2-3
v_call: TRBV29-1
clone_size: many
d_call: .

cdr3_nt: TGTGCCAGCAGCTTAACCGGGGGACTAGCGGGAGTGGATGAGCAGTTCTTC
cdr3_aa: CASSLTGGLAGVDEQFF
j_call: TRBJ2-1
v_call: TRBV7-3
clone_size: .
d_call: TRBD2

cdr3_nt: TGTGCCAGCAGCTCGCCGGGGGGGTCACCCCTCCACTTT
cdr3_aa: CASSSPGGSPLHF
j_call: TRBJ1-6
v_call: TRBV9
clone_size: many
d_call: .

cdr3_nt: TGTGCCAGCAGACGGGACAGGGATTTT
cdr3_aa: CASRRDRDF
j_call: TRBJ2-2
v_call: TRBV2
clone_size: .
d_call: TRBD1

cdr3_nt: TGTGCCAGCAGCCAACCAGGGCAGTACTTC
cdr3_aa: CASSQPGQYF
j_call: TRBJ2-7
v_call: TRBV3-1
clone_size: .
d_call: .

cdr3_nt: TGTGCCAGCAGCTTGTCAGGAGCCGGGACCCTAAAGAGAGAGCTGTTTTTT
cdr3_aa: CASSLSGAGTLKRELFF
j_call: TRBJ2-2
v_call: TRBV5-8
clone_size: many
d_call: .

cdr3_nt: TGTGCCAGCAGCTTAGCGGGAGGGGAGGTCTATGGCTACACCTTC
cdr3_aa: CASSLAGGEVYGYTF
j_call: TRBJ1-2
v_call: TRBV7-9
clone_size: .
d_call: .

cdr3_nt: TGCAGCAGTGAAGAGGCAGGGATGAACACTGAAGCTTTCTTT
cdr3_aa: CSSEEAGMNTEAFF
j_call: TRBJ1-1
v_call: TRBV29-1
clone_size: .
d_call: .

cdr3_nt: TGTGCCAGCAGTACAGCGGGGCTGCTGAACACTGAAGCTTTCTTT
cdr3_aa: CASSTAGLLNTEAFF
j_call: TRBJ1-1
v_call: TRBV6-2/TRBV6-3
clone_size: few
d_call: .

cdr3_nt: TGCAGTGCTAGAGCGGACAGGGACTTTGAAGCTTTCTTT
cdr3_aa: CSARADRDFEAFF
j_call: TRBJ1-1
v_call: TRBV20-1
clone_size: many
d_call: TRBD1

cdr3_nt: TGTGCCATCAGTGAGACCCAAGCTAACTATGGCTACACCTTC
cdr3_aa: CAISETQANYGYTF
j_call: TRBJ1-2
v_call: TRBV10-3
clone_size: .
d_call: .

cdr3_nt: TGTGCCAGCAGGGCCTTCCAGGGGGTCGATGGCTACACCTTC
cdr3_aa: CASRAFQGVDGYTF
j_call: TRBJ1-2
v_call: TRBV2
clone_size: many
d_call: TRBD1

cdr3_nt: TGTGCCAGCAGCCAGGACAGGGGTTGGGTTGAGCAGTTCTTC
cdr3_aa: CASSQDRGWVEQFF
j_call: TRBJ2-1
v_call: TRBV7-2
clone_size: .
d_call: TRBD1

cdr3_nt: TGTGCCAGCAGCCCGCTCCTGGGGGCGGCTAATGAAAAACTGTTTTTT
cdr3_aa: CASSPLLGAANEKLFF
j_call: TRBJ1-4
v_call: TRBV7-9
clone_size: many
d_call: .

cdr3_nt: TGCGCCAGCAGTGAAGTCTACGAGACCCAGTACTTC
cdr3_aa: CASSEVYETQYF
j_call: TRBJ2-5
v_call: TRBV10-2
clone_size: many
d_call: .

cdr3_nt: TGTGCCAGCAGCCAAGGGACTAGCGGGACCGGGGAGCTGTTTTTT
cdr3_aa: CASSQGTSGTGELFF
j_call: TRBJ2-2
v_call: TRBV3-1
clone_size: many
d_call: TRBD2

cdr3_nt: TGTGCCAGCAGCTCTAAGGACGGAGGCAATGAGCCCCAGCATTTT
cdr3_aa: CASSSKDGGNEPQHF
j_call: TRBJ1-5
v_call: TRBV7-2
clone_size: .
d_call: .

cdr3_nt: .
cdr3_aa: CASSEEQGSCFF
j_call: TRBJ2-2
v_call: TRBV2
clone_size: .
d_call: .

cdr3_nt: TGTGCCACCCAGACAGGGAGAGAAAAACTGTTTTTT
cdr3_aa: CATQTGREKLFF
j_call: TRBJ1-4
v_call: TRBV2
clone_size: .
d_call: TRBD1

cdr3_nt: TGTGCCATCAGTGAAAGGACAGGGTTGCATGAGCAGTTCTTC
cdr3_aa: CAISERTGLHEQFF
j_call: TRBJ2-1
v_call: TRBV10-3
clone_size: .
d_call: TRBD1

cdr3_nt: TGTGCCAGCAGCCCCAGTTATAGCAATCAGCCCCAGCATTTT
cdr3_aa: CASSPSYSNQPQHF
j_call: TRBJ1-5
v_call: TRBV7-8
clone_size: many
d_call: .

cdr3_nt: TGTGCCAGCAGCTTAAGGCGAATAAGGCAGGGATTATCCTATGGCTACACCTTC
cdr3_aa: CASSLRRIRQGLSYGYTF
j_call: TRBJ1-2
v_call: TRBV7-2
clone_size: .
d_call: .

cdr3_nt: TGTGCCAGCAGCCAGTGGACAGATACGCAGTATTTT
cdr3_aa: CASSQWTDTQYF
j_call: TRBJ2-3
v_call: TRBV14
clone_size: few
d_call: .

cdr3_nt: TGTGCCAGCAGTTACTCGAGGGGAAATTATCAGCCCCAGCATTTT
cdr3_aa: CASSYSRGNYQPQHF
j_call: TRBJ1-5
v_call: TRBV6-5
clone_size: many
d_call: .

cdr3_nt: TGTGCCAGTAGTATATTGGCGGGGGAGTCCTACGAGCAGTACTTC
cdr3_aa: CASSILAGESYEQYF
j_call: TRBJ2-7
v_call: TRBV19
clone_size: .
d_call: TRBD2

cdr3_nt: TGTGCCAGCAGCCAAGATAATATCCGGGTTGACACAGATACGCAGTATTTT
cdr3_aa: CASSQDNIRVDTDTQYF
j_call: TRBJ2-3
v_call: TRBV14
clone_size: .
d_call: .

cdr3_nt: TGTGCCAGCAGTTACCGGGGAGCGGGAGTGTCCTACGAGCAGTACTTC
cdr3_aa: CASSYRGAGVSYEQYF
j_call: TRBJ2-7
v_call: TRBV6-5
clone_size: few
d_call: TRBD2

cdr3_nt: TGCGCCAGCAGCCTAACTGGACGGACGGATAATGAAAAACTGTTTTTT
cdr3_aa: CASSLTGRTDNEKLFF
j_call: TRBJ1-4
v_call: TRBV5-1
clone_size: many
d_call: .

cdr3_nt: TGTGCCAGCAGCTTACAGGGGTCGGGGGCGCAGTACTTC
cdr3_aa: CASSLQGSGAQYF
j_call: TRBJ2-7
v_call: TRBV7-2
clone_size: .
d_call: .

cdr3_nt: TGTGCCAGCAGCTCCCGCCAAGACCAGCCCCAGCATTTT
cdr3_aa: CASSSRQDQPQHF
j_call: TRBJ1-5
v_call: TRBV28
clone_size: .
d_call: .

cdr3_nt: TGTGCCACCAGTGATTTGGGGCGGGAGCTGTTTTTT
cdr3_aa: CATSDLGRELFF
j_call: TRBJ2-2
v_call: TRBV24-1
clone_size: .
d_call: .